Following are 9 T cell receptor beta chains from one sample sequenced in a study of CXCR3-negative and CXCR3-positive naive CD8 T cells. In preparing the TRB cDNA libraries, 5' RACE with UMI labels was used. TCRdb reprocessed the 5' RACE reads, keeping one entry per CDR3 protein, no DNA. The sample table sets out over 100,000 distinct CDR3 sequences. Study-wide results and caveats: Naive cells positive for CXCR3 carried more hydrophobic TRB CDR3s than CXCR3-negative ones.

The antigens these receptors bind are not known. Material for sequencing was naive CXCR3+ CD8+ T cells from blood. Sample subset: CD45RO-CCR7+CD27+CD95- naive CD8+ T cells expressing CXCR3 (TNR3+). The receptors come from a human donor in good health. Some clones in this sample may be carry-over from other donors' samples.

This chain joins TRBV6-2 or TRBV6-3 and TRBJ2-5; TCRdb calls TRBD2, which cannot be checked without DNA. CDR3 size: 16 residues. CDR1 is MNHEY, CDR2 SVGEGT, per germline. The CDR3: CASSYSPAGVQETQYF.

The chain recombines TRBV9 with TRBJ1-1; the TRBD1 assignment by TCRdb is unverifiable without DNA. This CDR3 is 14 amino acids long. The V gene's germline CDR1 is SGDLS and CDR2 YYNGEE. The CDR3 is CASSVDSGGTEAFF.

The rearrangement uses TRBV27 and TRBJ1-4. In germline, CDR1 is MNHEY, CDR2 SMNVEV (reference sequence). This CDR3 is 14 amino acids long. CDR3 amino acids: CASQTSGRNEKLFF.

CDR3 in amino acids: CASSFEGRETQYF. The gene calls are TRBV12-3 or TRBV12-4 and TRBJ2-5; TCRdb outputs TRBD2, but without DNA this stays unchecked. This CDR3 contains 13 residues.

V is TRBV5-1 and J is TRBJ2-7; TCRdb selects TRBD1, and the lack of DNA leaves this call unchecked. Germline CDR1 SGHRS, CDR2 YFSETQ. This CDR3 has 14 residues. The CDR3 sequence: CASSFVQGNDEQYF.

This rearrangement joins TRBV5-6 to TRBJ2-2. Looked up from germline, CDR1 is SGHDT and CDR2 is YYEEEE. This CDR3 spans 14 amino acids. Here the CDR3 reads CASSLVAITGELFF.

The genes are TRBV15 and TRBJ1-5. Germline-derived CDR1 and CDR2 are LNHNV and YYDKDF (reference sequence). The CDR3 covers 17 residues. CDR3 protein: CATSRDDRAWGNQPQHF.

The chain joins TRBV30 to TRBJ2-1; as DNA is missing, the TRBD2 call by TCRdb cannot be tested. This CDR3 is built from 14 residues. Germline V gene sequence: CDR1 GTSNPN, CDR2 SVGIG (reference sequence). CDR3 loop: CAWSLARGGDEQFF.

The rearrangement uses TRBV12-3 or TRBV12-4 and TRBJ2-7; TCRdb gives TRBD2 as the D gene, but with no DNA this cannot be confirmed. CDR3 size: 15 residues. The CDR3 loop is CASSSPGRPYYEQYF.